This section outlines one T cell receptor beta chain sequence together with its context. Its antigen is unidentified. These data belong to a study of shared clonotypes between healthy human individuals. Study-wide background: The donor pool was made up of a couple of women and three men aged 18 to 49.

Points from the study as a whole: The expectation was that sequencing depth would affect clonotype sharing among donors. It was only blood that was sampled, and tissue repertoires likely differ.

The CDR3 runs 19 residues. The ends lost 0 bases at V and 6 bases at J; junction bases unmatched: 19. The V gene's germline CDR1 is LGHNA and CDR2 YNFKEQ. This table comes from immunoSEQ multiplex PCR, and its TCRdb copy is limited to in-frame clones, with some not included. The table shows some 700,000 clones, with about 90% occurring only once. Sequenced sample: memory CD8+ T cells from PBMCs. Indicated subset: CD45RO+ cells pooled with CCR7-negative TemRA cells. The gene calls are TRBV4-2 and TRBJ2-7, with TRBD2 matching over 8 bases. The TCR originated in a man aged 18-30 years in good health. Some clones in this sample may be carry-over from other donors' samples. The CDR3 sequence: CASSQDRVGLALRSGEQYF. CDR3 sequence (DNA): TGTGCCAGCAGCCAAGATCGGGTAGGACTAGCCTTAAGGAGCGGCGAGCAGTACTTC.